The 20 T cell receptor beta chains below come from one sample, sequenced in a study of T cells expressing NK-cell markers. TCRdb derives one entry per CDR3 protein from the 5' RACE reads, leaving out DNA. The sample is made up of some 110,000 distinct CDR3 sequences, and the top ten hold under 20% of it. Sequencing used blood T cells: a sorted CD56 or NKG2C T cell subset, CD4+ or CD8+ T cells, or bulk PBMC T cells (not recorded which). These receptors came from a woman aged 18 to 75 in good health.

CDR3 protein: CASSANNEQFF. The chain is built from TRBV11-2 and TRBJ2-1. This CDR3 has 11 residues. The germline V gene has CDR1 SGHAT and CDR2 FQNNGV.

V and J are TRBV21-1 and TRBJ2-2. TRBV21-1 is a known pseudogene. This CDR3 is 15 amino acids long. The CDR3 here is CASSFHPANTGELFF.

This chain uses TRBV7-8 with TRBJ1-1; TCRdb selects TRBD1, and the lack of DNA leaves this call unchecked. This CDR3 has 16 amino acids. Germline V gene sequence: CDR1 SGHVS, CDR2 FQNEAQ. The CDR3 loop reads CASSLAKGAGDLRAFF. The full variable domain, with the rest looked up from reference TRBV7-8 and TRBJ1-1, is GAGVSQSPRYKVAKRGQDVALRCDPISGHVSLFWYQQALGQGPEFLTYFQNEAQLDKSGLPSDRFFAERPEGSVSTLKIQRTQQEDSAVYLCASSLAKGAGDLRAFFGQGTRLTVV.

The chain recombines TRBV9 with TRBJ1-5. Germline CDR1 reads SGDLS; CDR2 reads YYNGEE. This CDR3 is 14 amino acids long. CDR3 loop: CASSVTDSNQPQHF. Full variable domain (missing parts from reference TRBV9 and TRBJ1-5): DSGVTQTPKHLITATGQRVTLRCSPRSGDLSVYWYQQSLDQGLQFLIQYYNGEERAKGNILERFSAQQFPDLHSELNLSSLELGDSALYFCASSVTDSNQPQHFGDGTRLSIL.

This chain joins TRBV9 and TRBJ1-2. CDR3 length: 13 residues. Germline-derived CDR1 and CDR2 are SGDLS and YYNGEE. CDR3 protein: CASSVGWAYGYTF.

This chain connects TRBV14 to TRBJ2-3; TCRdb outputs TRBD2, but without DNA this stays unchecked. Germline CDR1 SGHDN, CDR2 FVKESK. The length of the CDR3 is 12 residues. CDR3 sequence reads: CASSQVADTQYF.

The chain links TRBV7-9 to TRBJ2-2; the TCRdb D gene call, TRBD2, has no DNA to confirm it. Germline V gene sequence: CDR1 SEHNR, CDR2 FQNEAQ (reference sequence). The CDR3 totals 16 residues. This CDR3 reads CATPPGLAGHIGELFF.

The CDR3 here is CASSTWGTGYRNSPLHF. The rearrangement joins TRBV6-5 to TRBJ1-6; as DNA is missing, the TRBD1 call by TCRdb cannot be tested. The CDR3 consists of 17 residues. Germline CDR1 reads MNHEY; CDR2 reads SVGAGI.

The V and J genes are TRBV6-5 and TRBJ1-2; TCRdb lists TRBD1, though no DNA is available to test this call. This CDR3 has 15 residues. Germline values: CDR1 MNHEY, CDR2 SVGAGI. The CDR3 is CASSYSQGVAEGYTF.

The CDR3 here is CASSYSREAYEQYF. The rearrangement joins TRBV6-5 to TRBJ2-7. CDR3 length: 14 amino acids. Germline V gene lookup returns CDR1 MNHEY and CDR2 SVGAGI.

The chain couples TRBV7-9 to TRBJ2-1; TCRdb designates TRBD2, a call that cannot be tested without DNA. Germline CDR1 reads SEHNR; CDR2 reads FQNEAQ (reference sequence). CDR3 size: 16 residues. The CDR3 loop is CASSSSGRASYNEQFF.

This chain connects TRBV29-1 to TRBJ2-7. CDR1 and CDR2 (germline): SQVTM, ANQGSEA. This CDR3 region has 14 residues. CDR3 amino acids: CSVVGHQSTYEQYF.

This chain links TRBV9 with TRBJ2-7. The CDR3 has 14 amino acids. CDR1 is SGDLS and CDR2 is YYNGEE in the germline V gene. The CDR3 region is CASSVDGLAYEQYF.

The chain has TRBV5-1 and TRBJ1-6. The CDR3 has 17 amino acids. Germline CDR1 reads SGHRS; CDR2 reads YFSETQ. CDR3 sequence: CASSLEPHSSYNSPLHF.

The chain links TRBV10-3 to TRBJ2-1; as DNA is missing, the TRBD1 call by TCRdb cannot be tested. Germline V gene sequence: CDR1 ENHRY, CDR2 SYGVKD. The CDR3 is 13 amino acids. CDR3 residues: CAISGGTQNEQFF.

The chain recombines TRBV4-3 with TRBJ1-5; TCRdb's D call of TRBD1 is untestable without DNA. The CDR3 runs 16 residues. Germline V gene data show CDR1 as LGHNA and CDR2 as YSLEER. This CDR3 is CASSQNFGQENQPQHF.

CDR3 sequence reads: CASSIYGTLDYEQYF. The rearrangement links TRBV9 to TRBJ2-7; lacking DNA, the TRBD2 call made by TCRdb goes unchecked. The CDR3 extends over 15 amino acids. Per germline, CDR1 SGDLS and CDR2 YYNGEE.

The V call is TRBV28, the J call TRBJ2-5. The CDR3 runs 16 residues. Looked up from germline, CDR1 is MDHEN and CDR2 is SYDVKM. The CDR3 protein is CASSYSLGSYQETQYF.

The chain employs TRBV5-6 and TRBJ2-5. This CDR3 is 11 amino acids long. Germline V gene lookup returns CDR1 SGHDT and CDR2 YYEEEE. The CDR3 sequence: CASSYDETQYF.

The chain employs TRBV24-1 and TRBJ2-2. Germline V gene data show CDR1 as KGHDR and CDR2 as SFDVKD. The CDR3 consists of 12 residues. CDR3 sequence: CATSDLAGELFF.